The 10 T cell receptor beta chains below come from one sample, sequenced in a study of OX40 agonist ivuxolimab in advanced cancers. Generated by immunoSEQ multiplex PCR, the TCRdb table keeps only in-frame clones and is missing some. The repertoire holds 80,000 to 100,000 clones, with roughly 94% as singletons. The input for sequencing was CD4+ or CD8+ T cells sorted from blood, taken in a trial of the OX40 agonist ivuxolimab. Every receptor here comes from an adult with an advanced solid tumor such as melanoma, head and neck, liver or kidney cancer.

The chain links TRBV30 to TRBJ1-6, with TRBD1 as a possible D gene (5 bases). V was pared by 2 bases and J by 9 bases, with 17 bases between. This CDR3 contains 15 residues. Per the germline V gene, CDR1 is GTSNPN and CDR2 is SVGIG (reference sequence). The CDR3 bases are TGTGCCTGGAGTCCGACGGGGCTGGGCATTTCACCCCTCCACTTT. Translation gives CAWSPTGLGISPLHF.

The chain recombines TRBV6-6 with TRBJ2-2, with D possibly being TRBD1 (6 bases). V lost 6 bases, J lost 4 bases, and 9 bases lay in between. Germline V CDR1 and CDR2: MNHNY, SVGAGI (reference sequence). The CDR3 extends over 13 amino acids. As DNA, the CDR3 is TGTGCCAGCAGAGAACAGGGCACCGGGGAGCTGTTTTTT. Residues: CASREQGTGELFF.

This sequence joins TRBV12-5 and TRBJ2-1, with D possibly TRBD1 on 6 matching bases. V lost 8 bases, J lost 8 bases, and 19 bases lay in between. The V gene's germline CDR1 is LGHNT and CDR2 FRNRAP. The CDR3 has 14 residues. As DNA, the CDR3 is TGTGCTAGTATAACAGGGTGGGGAACAGATGAGCAGTTCTTC. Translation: CASITGWGTDEQFF. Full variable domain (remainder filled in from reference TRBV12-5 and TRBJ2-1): DARVTQTPRHKVTEMGQEVTMRCQPILGHNTVFWYRQTMMQGLELLAYFRNRAPLDDSGMPKDRFSAEMPDATLATLKIQPSEPRDSAVYFCASITGWGTDEQFFGPGTRLTVL.

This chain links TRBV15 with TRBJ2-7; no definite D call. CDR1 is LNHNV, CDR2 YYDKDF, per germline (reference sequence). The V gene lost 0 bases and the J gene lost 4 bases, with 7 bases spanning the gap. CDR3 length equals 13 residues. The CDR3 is CATSRDSWYEQYF. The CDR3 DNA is TGTGCCACCAGCAGAGATTCCTGGTACGAGCAGTACTTC.

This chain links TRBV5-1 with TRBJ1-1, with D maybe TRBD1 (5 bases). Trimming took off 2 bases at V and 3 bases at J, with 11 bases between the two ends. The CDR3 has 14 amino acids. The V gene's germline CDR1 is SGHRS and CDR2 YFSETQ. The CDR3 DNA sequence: TGCGCCAGCAGCTTCTCAGGGAGCGACACTGAAGCTTTCTTT. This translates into CASSFSGSDTEAFF.

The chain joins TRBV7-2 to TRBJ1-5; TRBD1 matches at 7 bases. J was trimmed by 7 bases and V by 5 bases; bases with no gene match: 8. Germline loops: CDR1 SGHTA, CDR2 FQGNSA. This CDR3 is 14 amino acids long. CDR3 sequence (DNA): TGTGCCAGCAGCCTTCCAGGGGGGGGGCAGCCCCAGCATTTT. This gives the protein CASSLPGGGQPQHF.

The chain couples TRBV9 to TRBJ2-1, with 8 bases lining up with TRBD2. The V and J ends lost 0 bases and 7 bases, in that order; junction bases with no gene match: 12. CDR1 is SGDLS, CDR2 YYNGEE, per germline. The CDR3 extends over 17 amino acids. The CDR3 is CASSVEAIAGTQNEQFF. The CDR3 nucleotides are TGTGCCAGCAGCGTAGAGGCAATAGCGGGGACCCAAAATGAGCAGTTCTTC. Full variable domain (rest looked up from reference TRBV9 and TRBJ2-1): DSGVTQTPKHLITATGQRVTLRCSPRSGDLSVYWYQQSLDQGLQFLIQYYNGEERAKGNILERFSAQQFPDLHSELNLSSLELGDSALYFCASSVEAIAGTQNEQFFGPGTRLTVL.

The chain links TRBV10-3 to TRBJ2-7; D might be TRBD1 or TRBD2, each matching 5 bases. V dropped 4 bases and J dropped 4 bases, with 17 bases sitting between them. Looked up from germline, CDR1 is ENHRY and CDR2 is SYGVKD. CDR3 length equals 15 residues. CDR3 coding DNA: TGTGCCATCAGTGCCCGAGGAGGTCAGGGTTACGAGCAGTACTTC. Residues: CAISARGGQGYEQYF.

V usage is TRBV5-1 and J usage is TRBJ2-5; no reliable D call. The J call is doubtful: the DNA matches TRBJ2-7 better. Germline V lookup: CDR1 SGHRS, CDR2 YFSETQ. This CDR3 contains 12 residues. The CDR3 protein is CASSLAVGEQYF. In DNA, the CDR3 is TGCGCCAGCAGCTTGGCCGTTGGCGAGCAGTACTTC.

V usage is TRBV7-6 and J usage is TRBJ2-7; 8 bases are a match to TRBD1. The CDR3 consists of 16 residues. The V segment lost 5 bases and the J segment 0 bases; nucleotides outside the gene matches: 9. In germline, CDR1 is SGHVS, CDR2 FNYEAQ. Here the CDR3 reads CASSPMGQVTSYEQYF. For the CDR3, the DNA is TGTGCCAGCAGCCCCATGGGACAGGTGACCTCCTACGAGCAGTACTTC.